What follows are 4 T cell receptor beta chains derived from one specimen sequenced in a study of a mutant IDH1 vaccine in newly diagnosed glioma. Regarding time point: week 47, end of study. Each dose of the vaccine consisted of 300 ug of mutant IDH1 20-mer peptide, with topical imiquimod. Their antigens remain unidentified. The assay was immunoSEQ multiplex PCR, and TCRdb's table has in-frame clones only and misses some. The sample holds 10,000 to 14,000 clones, around 81% seen once. This specimen was PBMCs, taken from a glioma patient whose treatment included an IDH1 peptide vaccine. The receptors stem from a man aged 30-40 years with glioma.

This chain uses TRBV19 with TRBJ2-2, with 16 bases identical to TRBD2. CDR1 and CDR2 (germline): LNHDA, SQIVND (reference sequence). The V gene end was trimmed by 4 bases and the J gene end by 2 bases; junction bases not matched to a gene: 7. This CDR3 has 19 amino acids. The CDR3 DNA follows: TGTGCCAGTAGTAACCCAGGGACTAGCGGGAGGGCCAACACCGGGGAGCTGTTTTTT. Amino acid sequence: CASSNPGTSGRANTGELFF.

The chain couples TRBV25-1 to TRBJ2-7, with D maybe TRBD2 (6 bases). The CDR3 totals 13 residues. The ends were cut back, 6 bases at V and 3 bases at J, with 12 bases in the middle. Germline-derived CDR1 and CDR2 are MGHDK and SYGVNS. CDR3 sequence reads: CASSGTDYYEQYF. Here the CDR3 DNA reads TGTGCCAGCAGCGGGACGGACTACTACGAGCAGTACTTC.

The chain links TRBV25-1 to TRBJ2-1; no clear D gene. The CDR3 loop spans 14 amino acids. V lost 5 bases and J lost 0, with 8 bases in between. CDR1 is MGHDK, CDR2 SYGVNS, per germline. The CDR3 DNA reads as TGTGCCAGCAGTAGACTGTTCTCCTACAATGAGCAGTTCTTC. Encoded protein: CASSRLFSYNEQFF. Filled out from reference TRBV25-1 and TRBJ2-1, the complete variable domain reads EADIYQTPRYLVIGTGKKITLECSQTMGHDKMYWYQQDPGMELHLIHYSYGVNSTEKGDLSSESTVSRIRTEHFPLTLESARPSHTSQYLCASSRLFSYNEQFFGPGTRLTVL.

This clone was picked up a small number of times. This chain connects TRBV5-4 to TRBJ1-5; 9 bases align to TRBD1. With V trimmed by 5 bases and J by 1 base, 4 bases remained unmatched. This CDR3 has 15 residues. Per the germline V gene, CDR1 is SGHNT and CDR2 is YYREEE (reference sequence). The CDR3 nucleotides read TGTGCCAGCAGTATGGACAGGGGAAGCAATCAGCCCCAGCATTTT. Translating gives CASSMDRGSNQPQHF.